This T cell receptor (beta chain) is from a study of shared clonotypes between healthy human individuals. Study context: The donors, two women and a few men, were aged 18 to 49.

The healthy adult donors were HIV-negative and reported no recent acute infections or vaccinations. Overall study results and limits: A few donors showed sharing of roughly 5% of naive CD4 clonotypes.

About this clone itself: Its antigen remains unidentified.

Sequencing used immunoSEQ multiplex PCR; TCRdb keeps in-frame clones, though not all of them. The sample lists a few million clones, 92% occurring once. The J segment lost 6 bases and the V segment lost 0 bases, leaving 7 bases of the junction unmatched. This CDR3 comprises 16 residues. In germline, CDR1 is SGHRS, CDR2 YFSETQ. The sample taken for sequencing was naive CD4+ T cells from PBMCs. Subset given: CD45RA+ positively selected. This sequence originates from a man aged 18 to 30 in good health. Some clones in this sample may be carry-over from other donors' samples. This chain links TRBV5-1 with TRBJ2-1; 9 bases are a match to TRBD1. CDR3: CASSLGGQGTINEQFF. The CDR3 nucleotides read TGCGCCAGCAGCTTGGGGGGACAGGGAACCATCAATGAGCAGTTCTTC.